These 15 T cell receptor beta chains originate from one sample sequenced in a study of blood T cell repertoires in COVID-19. Clones were read by immunoSEQ multiplex PCR, and TCRdb kept only the in-frame ones, dropping some. The sample records tens of thousands of clones, 86% being singletons. The sequenced sample consisted of peripheral blood. The receptors originated from a woman over 75 in a cohort sampled during active or convalescent COVID-19.

This chain connects TRBV4-2 to TRBJ2-3; 11 bases match TRBD2. The CDR3 covers 19 residues. CDR1 LGHNA and CDR2 YNFKEQ come from the germline V gene. J lost 2 bases, V lost 0 bases, and 10 bases had no gene match. CDR3 nucleotide sequence: TGTGCCAGCAGCCAAGATGGACTAGCGGGTGGGGGGGACACAGATACGCAGTATTTT. As protein: CASSQDGLAGGGDTDTQYF.

The chain couples TRBV15 to TRBJ2-7; D uncertain. CDR1 and CDR2 from the germline V gene are LNHNV and YYDKDF (reference sequence). Trimming shortened V by 0 bases and J by 1 base, and 10 bases separated the two germline ends. The CDR3 contains 15 residues. The CDR3 DNA sequence: TGTGCCACCAGCAGAGATCTCGACACATCCTACGAGCAGTACTTC. Residues: CATSRDLDTSYEQYF.

V is TRBV7-7 and J is TRBJ2-7; TRBD2 matches at 7 bases. The CDR3 covers 12 residues. V trimming: 6 bases; J trimming: 3 bases; junction bases outside the gene matches: 2. Germline values: CDR1 SSHAT, CDR2 FNYEAQ (reference sequence). The CDR3 DNA is TGTGCCAGCAGTCCGGGGGGCTACGAGCAGTACTTC. Protein sequence: CASSPGGYEQYF.

This rearrangement joins TRBV5-1 to TRBJ1-1, with 7 bases identical to TRBD1. Germline V gives CDR1 SGHRS, CDR2 YFSETQ. The ends lost 4 bases at V and 2 bases at J; junction bases unmatched: 8. CDR3 length: 15 residues. The CDR3 nucleotides are TGCGCCAGCAGCCCTACGACAGGGCACAACACTGAAGCTTTCTTT. The encoded protein is CASSPTTGHNTEAFF.

The DNA for the CDR3 is TGTGCCAGCAGTTTACTAGCGGGGGTACAGGCCAATGAGCAGTTCTTC. The encoded protein is CASSLLAGVQANEQFF. The chain joins TRBV28 to TRBJ2-1; 10 positions agree with TRBD2. The CDR3 is 16 residues long. Trimming took 2 bases from V and 6 from J; bases not matched to a gene: 7. Germline CDR1 is MDHEN and CDR2 is SYDVKM.

The genes are TRBV5-1 and TRBJ1-4, with D unclear. CDR1 and CDR2 (germline): SGHRS, YFSETQ. V lost 0 bases and J 8 bases, leaving 11 bases between the germline ends. The length of the CDR3 is 14 residues. The CDR3 sequence: CASSLGNSGEKLFF. CDR3 coding DNA: TGCGCCAGCAGCTTGGGAAACTCCGGGGAAAAACTGTTTTTT.

V usage is TRBV6-5 and J usage is TRBJ2-7; 10 bases are a match to TRBD2. V lost 7 bases and J lost 3; bases outside the gene matches: 3. The CDR3 totals 13 residues. Germline V gene sequence: CDR1 MNHEY, CDR2 SVGAGI. The CDR3 protein is CASMLAGVYEQYV. The CDR3 bases are TGTGCCAGCATGCTAGCGGGAGTCTACGAGCAGTACGTC.

The chain joins TRBV18 to TRBJ1-4; 9 bases map to TRBD1. The germline gives CDR1 KGHSH, CDR2 LQKENI. V shed 3 bases, J shed 5 bases, and the junction held 7 bases outside the gene matches. The CDR3 has 16 residues. The CDR3: CASSPRGTGPNEKLFF. In DNA, the CDR3 is TGTGCCAGCTCACCGAGGGGGACAGGGCCGAATGAAAAACTGTTTTTT.

This clone has only one observation. The CDR3 is CASSQPQYANYGYTF. The CDR3 region has the DNA TGCGCCAGCAGCCAACCCCAGTACGCTAACTATGGCTACACCTTC. V usage is TRBV4-1 and J usage is TRBJ1-2, with unresolved D. V was clipped by 2 bases and J by 0 bases, with 10 bases between them. The length of the CDR3 is 15 residues. Germline CDR1 and CDR2: MGHRA and YSYEKL.

This chain uses TRBV28 with TRBJ2-3, with 7 bases identical to TRBD1. Germline trimming cut 6 bases from V and 5 bases from J; bases unmatched to any gene: 8. The CDR3 runs 14 residues. Germline CDR1 is MDHEN and CDR2 is SYDVKM. The CDR3 loop reads CASRETGKGDTQYF. The DNA for the CDR3 is TGTGCCAGCAGGGAGACAGGGAAGGGAGATACGCAGTATTTT.

V usage is TRBV10-3 and J usage is TRBJ1-2, with D hard to call. This CDR3 contains 12 residues. Germline V CDR1 and CDR2: ENHRY, SYGVKD. V lost 2 bases and J 6 bases, leaving 7 bases between the germline ends. CDR3 DNA: TGTGCCATCAGTGAGGAAGGAGATGGCTACACCTTC. Translated: CAISEEGDGYTF.

V and J are TRBV5-1 and TRBJ1-1; a possible D gene is TRBD1 (5 bases). The germline V gene encodes CDR1 SGHRS and CDR2 YFSETQ. The CDR3 has 15 amino acids. V lost 4 bases and J lost 4, with 17 bases in between. CDR3 protein: CASSPARGGSTEAFF. The CDR3 nucleotides are TGCGCCAGCAGCCCGGCTCGGGGGGGATCCACTGAAGCTTTCTTT.

With respect to this clone: At one end the junction does not follow the germline gene, possibly because of a read error. This sequence joins TRBV7-7 and TRBJ2-3; D perhaps matches TRBD1 (6 bases). CDR1 is SSHAT and CDR2 is FNYEAQ in the germline V gene (reference sequence). The CDR3 totals 15 residues. The CDR3 region has the DNA TGTGCTAGCAGCTTGGGTACAGGGTCAACGGATACGCAGTATTTT. Translating it yields CASSLGTGSTDTQYF.

This chain joins TRBV5-1 and TRBJ2-1, with TRBD2 matching 8 bases. The CDR3 spans 14 residues. The junction had 4 bases not matched to a gene; V was cut back by 4 bases and J by 4 bases. Germline V gene lookup returns CDR1 SGHRS and CDR2 YFSETQ. The CDR3 DNA follows: TGCGCCAGCAGCGGTAGCGGGAAGTACAATGAGCAGTTCTTC. Translated, it gives CASSGSGKYNEQFF. Filled out from reference TRBV5-1 and TRBJ2-1, the complete variable domain reads KAGVTQTPRYLIKTRGQQVTLSCSPISGHRSVSWYQQTPGQGLQFLFEYFSETQRNKGNFPGRFSGRQFSNSRSEMNVSTLELGDSALYLCASSGSGKYNEQFFGPGTRLTVL.

The chain has TRBV10-3 and TRBJ1-3, with D hard to call. The CDR3 covers 14 residues. V shed 6 bases and J shed 0 bases, with 9 bases lying between them. Germline lookup yields CDR1 ENHRY and CDR2 SYGVKD. The CDR3 sequence is CAISQDTSGNTIYF. CDR3 nucleotide sequence: TGTGCCATCAGCCAGGATACCTCTGGAAACACCATATATTTT.